The 18 T cell receptor beta chains listed next were all sequenced from one sample in a study of blood T cell repertoires in COVID-19. Sequenced by immunoSEQ multiplex PCR; TCRdb stores in-frame clones only, minus some. The table lists 30,000 to 40,000 clones, 90% of them singletons. The sample consisted of peripheral blood. Every receptor here comes from a man in his sixties with active or convalescent COVID-19.

The chain combines TRBV4-3 with TRBJ2-1; 8 bases match TRBD2. Germline values: CDR1 LGHNA, CDR2 YSLEER. The J segment lost 7 bases and the V segment lost 2 bases, leaving 16 bases of the junction unmatched. The CDR3 runs to 18 residues. For the CDR3, the DNA is TGCGCCAGCAGCCAAACAGATAGCGGGGATAGGGGGGTGAATGAGCAGTTCTTC. Translated, it gives CASSQTDSGDRGVNEQFF.

The chain uses TRBV3-1 (or the pseudogene TRBV3-2) and TRBJ2-7; 8 nucleotides line up with TRBD2. This CDR3 comprises 14 residues. With 3 bases clipped from V and 3 bases from J, the junction kept 4 bases outside the gene matches. Germline CDR1 is LGHDT and CDR2 is YNNKEL (reference sequence). CDR3 protein: CASSHPGGGYEQYF. CDR3 in DNA: TGTGCCAGCAGCCATCCCGGGGGGGGCTACGAGCAGTACTTC.

This chain joins TRBV3-1 (or the pseudogene TRBV3-2) and TRBJ2-2, with TRBD2 identical over 11 bases. Germline V CDR1 and CDR2: LGHDT, YNNKEL (reference sequence). V shed 1 base and J 3 bases; nucleotides not matched to a gene: 13. CDR3 length equals 20 residues. CDR3 nucleotide sequence: TGTGCCAGCAGCCAAGGTCCAACTAGCGGGAGTCGGTCGTACACCGGGGAGCTGTTTTTT. It specifies CASSQGPTSGSRSYTGELFF.

This chain links TRBV3-1 (or the pseudogene TRBV3-2) with TRBJ2-1, with 12 bases aligning to TRBD2. J lost 10 bases, V lost 2 bases, and 6 bases had no gene match. The CDR3 spans 15 residues. Germline values: CDR1 LGHDT, CDR2 YNNKEL (reference sequence). Here the CDR3 DNA reads TGTGCCAGCAGCCAACTAGCGGGAGGGCCTTGGGAGCAGTTCTTC. This codes for CASSQLAGGPWEQFF.

This clone was recorded only once. The chain carries TRBV3-1 (or the pseudogene TRBV3-2) and TRBJ2-7; 8 bases fit TRBD1. The CDR3 consists of 14 residues. Trimming removed 6 bases from V and 1 base from J; junction bases left unmatched: 5. Germline CDR1 is LGHDT and CDR2 is YNNKEL (reference sequence). CDR3 in amino acids: CASSQGAGSYEQYF. The CDR3 coding sequence is TGTGCCAGCAGTCAGGGGGCCGGGTCCTACGAGCAGTACTTC.

This chain joins TRBV4-1 and TRBJ1-1, with D hard to call. V dropped 1 base and J dropped 3 bases, with 12 bases sitting between them. This CDR3 is built from 15 residues. Germline CDR1 is MGHRA and CDR2 is YSYEKL. In nucleotides, the CDR3 is TGCGCCAGCAGCCAAGTCGGCCGGGTCGACACTGAAGCTTTCTTT. Residues: CASSQVGRVDTEAFF.

The V and J genes are TRBV6-5 and TRBJ1-1, with D maybe TRBD1 (6 bases). The CDR3 sequence is 13 residues long. With 10 bases removed from V and 1 base from J, the gap between germline ends came to 13 bases. The germline gives CDR1 MNHEY, CDR2 SVGAGI. The CDR3 DNA reads as TGTGCCAACCGACGGGGGGCGAACACTGAAGCTTTCTTT. This sequence encodes CANRRGANTEAFF.

The rearrangement links TRBV5-6 to TRBJ1-5, with D tentatively TRBD1 (5 bases). V lost 1 base to trimming and J lost 4 bases, with 12 bases between them. Germline V gene lookup returns CDR1 SGHDT and CDR2 YYEEEE. The CDR3 consists of 15 residues. The CDR3 region has the DNA TGTGCCAGCAGCTTGAGGGCAGGGCAAAATCAGCCCCAGCATTTT. Residues: CASSLRAGQNQPQHF.

This chain joins TRBV6-2 or TRBV6-3 and TRBJ2-7; 7 bases are a match to TRBD1. After removal of 0 bases from V and 1 base from J, the junction contained 6 bases not matched to a gene. The CDR3 is 16 residues long. The germline V gene has CDR1 MNHEY and CDR2 SVGEGT. CDR3 bases: TGTGCCAGCAGTTACTCAGGACAGGCCCGATCCTACGAGCAGTACTTC. Translation: CASSYSGQARSYEQYF.

The rearrangement uses TRBV5-6 and TRBJ2-7; no reliable D call. V dropped 2 bases and J dropped 1 base, with 4 bases sitting between them. This CDR3 contains 12 residues. Germline V gives CDR1 SGHDT, CDR2 YYEEEE. The CDR3 region has the DNA TGTGCCAGCAGCTTCGGGTCCTACGAGCAGTACTTC. Protein sequence: CASSFGSYEQYF.

The chain couples TRBV5-4 to TRBJ2-1; 7 nucleotides align to TRBD1. J gave up 2 bases and V 0 bases, and 2 bases lay outside the gene matches. This CDR3 comprises 15 residues. In germline, CDR1 is SGHNT, CDR2 YYREEE (reference sequence). For the CDR3, the DNA is TGTGCCAGCAGCTTGGCCAGGGGGACCTACAATGAGCAGTTCTTC. Residues: CASSLARGTYNEQFF.

V gene TRBV7-9 combines with J gene TRBJ2-3; TRBD1 matches at 7 bases. The germline CDR1 and CDR2 sequences are SEHNR and FQNEAQ (reference sequence). This CDR3 region has 15 residues. The J segment lost 1 base and the V segment lost 3 bases, leaving 4 bases of the junction unmatched. The CDR3 loop reads CASSLTGMGTDTQYF. CDR3 nucleotide sequence: TGTGCCAGCAGCTTGACAGGGATGGGCACAGATACGCAGTATTTT.

This clone was found once. This rearrangement joins TRBV5-1 to TRBJ2-2; the D gene is possibly TRBD2 (6 bases). With 4 bases removed from V and 4 bases from J, the gap between germline ends came to 14 bases. Germline V CDR1 and CDR2: SGHRS, YFSETQ. This CDR3 is built from 15 residues. The CDR3 DNA follows: TGCGCCAGCAGCCCGGGAGAGTGGACCACCGGGGAGCTGTTTTTT. This translates into CASSPGEWTTGELFF.

This clone appeared once. J is TRBJ1-6 and V is TRBV3-1 (or the pseudogene TRBV3-2), with D tentatively TRBD1 (6 bases). The V gene's germline CDR1 is LGHDT and CDR2 YNNKEL (reference sequence). Trimming stripped 3 bases from V and 8 bases from J, with 17 bases between. The CDR3 spans 16 residues. This CDR3 reads CASSHRDKGWHSPLHF. The CDR3 coding sequence is TGTGCCAGCAGCCATAGGGACAAAGGGTGGCATTCACCCCTCCACTTT.

The rearrangement links TRBV30 to TRBJ2-1, with TRBD2 as a possible D gene (5 bases). The length of the CDR3 is 12 residues. Germline V lookup: CDR1 GTSNPN, CDR2 SVGIG (reference sequence). V lost 7 bases, J lost 3 bases, and 10 bases lay in between. In nucleotides, the CDR3 is TGTGCCTATAGCCGGGGCTACAATGAGCAGTTCTTC. This gives the protein CAYSRGYNEQFF.

The V and J genes are TRBV3-1 (or the pseudogene TRBV3-2) and TRBJ2-4; possibly TRBD1 for D (5 bases). Trimming removed 4 bases at V and 6 bases at J, with 16 bases between. The length of the CDR3 is 15 residues. The germline V gene has CDR1 LGHDT and CDR2 YNNKEL (reference sequence). CDR3 bases: TGTGCCAGCAGCCCCGAAGGGGTAGGTCTAAACATTCAGTACTTC. Protein: CASSPEGVGLNIQYF.

V and J are TRBV9 and TRBJ1-1; tentative D call: TRBD1 (6 bases). V gave up 7 bases and J gave up 7 bases, with 17 bases separating them. Germline-derived CDR1 and CDR2 are SGDLS and YYNGEE. The CDR3 has 13 amino acids. CDR3 DNA sequence: TGTGCCAGCGGCATTGGGGGGGCAGGTGAAGCTTTCTTT. Translation gives CASGIGGAGEAFF.

The chain has TRBV29-1 and TRBJ2-1, with 8 nucleotides matching TRBD2. Germline values: CDR1 SQVTM, CDR2 ANQGSEA. V was clipped by 7 bases and J by 10 bases; unmatched bases: 15. The CDR3 totals 14 residues. CDR3 nucleotide sequence: TGCAGCGCACTACTAGCGGACCCCTACATGGAGCAGTTCTTC. Residues: CSALLADPYMEQFF.